Listed here is a single T cell receptor (beta chain). TCRdb recomputed calls from the RT-PCR reads with MiXCR, one row per CDR3 protein. This table holds more than 600,000 distinct CDR3 sequences, approximately 15% found once. The CDR3 length is 15 residues. V shed 0 bases and J shed 3 bases, with 11 bases lying between them. From germline, CDR1 is LGHNA and CDR2 YNFKEQ. This clonotype was obtained from a female donor in good health, serving as a healthy control. The specimen was memory CD4+ T cells from blood. The chain carries TRBV4-2 and TRBJ1-2; D unclear. The CDR3 bases are TGTGCCAGCAGCCAAGATAACCAGGCGTACTATGGCTACACCTTC. It yields the protein CASSQDNQAYYGYTF.